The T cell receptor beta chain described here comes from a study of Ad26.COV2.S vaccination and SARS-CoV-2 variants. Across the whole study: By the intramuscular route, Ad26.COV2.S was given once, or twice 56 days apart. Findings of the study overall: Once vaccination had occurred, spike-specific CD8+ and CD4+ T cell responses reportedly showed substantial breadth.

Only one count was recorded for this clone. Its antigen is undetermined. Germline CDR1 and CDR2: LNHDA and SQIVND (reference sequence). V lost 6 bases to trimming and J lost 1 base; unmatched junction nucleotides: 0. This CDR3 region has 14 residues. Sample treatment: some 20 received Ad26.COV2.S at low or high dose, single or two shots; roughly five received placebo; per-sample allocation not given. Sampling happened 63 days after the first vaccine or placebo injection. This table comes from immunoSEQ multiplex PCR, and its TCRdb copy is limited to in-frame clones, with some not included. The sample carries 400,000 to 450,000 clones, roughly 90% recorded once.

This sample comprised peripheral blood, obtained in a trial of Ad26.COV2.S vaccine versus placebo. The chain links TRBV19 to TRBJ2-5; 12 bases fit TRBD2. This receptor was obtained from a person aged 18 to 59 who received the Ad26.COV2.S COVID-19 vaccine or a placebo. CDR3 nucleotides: TGTGCCAGTAGACTAGCGGGGGGCCAAGAGACCCAGTACTTC. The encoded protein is CASRLAGGQETQYF.